This T cell receptor (beta chain) was recorded in a study of cytomegalovirus exposure and HLA in healthy donors. PCR was performed using 60 Vbeta and 13 Jbeta primers. Clones were read by immunoSEQ multiplex PCR, and TCRdb kept only the in-frame ones, dropping some. The table has about 98,000 clones, about 80% seen once. The donors were healthy bone marrow donors. Study-wide results and caveats: Around 18,000 TCR beta sequences were associated with HLA alleles at 0.05 false discovery rate in a later analysis.

Concerning this clone itself: Its specificity is unknown.

This CDR3 comprises 15 residues. Looked up from germline, CDR1 is SGHDT and CDR2 is YYEEEE. The germline V and J ends were trimmed by 9 bases and 4 bases, with 22 bases remaining between them. This chain joins TRBV5-6 and TRBJ1-1; D is possibly TRBD1 (5 bases). Sequencing input: PBMCs. This clonotype originated in a man aged 60 to 75 in good health and CMV-seropositive. CDR3 DNA: TGTGCCACTTCCACTGACAGTGGGTCGGGCACTGAAGCTTTCTTT. This translates into CATSTDSGSGTEAFF.